One and the same sample provided the 2 T cell receptor beta chains below, sequenced in a study of T cells in narcolepsy. TCRdb's copy holds only in-frame clones and misses some; the assay was immunoSEQ multiplex PCR. The data show roughly 20,000 clones, under 85% seen once. Sequencing was carried out using memory (CD45RA-) CD4+ T cells from blood. The receptors were gathered from a human donor in good health.

The genes are TRBV6-1 and TRBJ1-3; D may be TRBD1 (5 bases). Germline V gene data show CDR1 as MNHNS and CDR2 as SASEGT. The CDR3 covers 14 residues. Between the trimmed V and J ends, which lost 11 bases and 0 bases, there was a span of 14 bases. The CDR3 nucleotides read TGTGCCGGGGCCCCCACAAGCTCTGGAAACACCATATATTTT. Translation: CAGAPTSSGNTIYF.

CDR3 sequence reads: CASSAPRGLNTEAFF. CDR3 bases: TGTGCCAGCAGCGCCCCCCGGGGGTTAAACACTGAAGCTTTCTTT. The genes are TRBV9 and TRBJ1-1, with D possibly being TRBD1 (5 bases). The germline V gene has CDR1 SGDLS and CDR2 YYNGEE. The CDR3 loop spans 15 amino acids. Trimming left V 3 bases short and J 2 bases short, with 14 bases between.